Below are 14 T cell receptor beta chains sequenced from a single sample in a study of PD-L1 blockade in urothelial cancer (dated by TCRdb to the late 2010s). The sample's time point label, in plain terms: peripheral blood 6 weeks after treatment start. Libraries came from the immunoSEQ multiplex PCR assay. This is the immuneACCESS table as TCRdb keeps it, with only in-frame sequences that have V and J called. A part of the clones is gone; compared with another copy, unresolved V genes explain less than half, and the rest is unexplained. The table for this sample lists about 48,000 clones; 70% to 90% of them were counted only once. 8.8% of the sample rests with the top ten. This specimen consisted of PBMCs, obtained around atezolizumab (anti-PD-L1) treatment. These receptors were obtained from a man aged 65-85 years with urothelial cancer.

This clone came up once. The V call is TRBV7-9, the J call TRBJ1-1; 8 positions match TRBD1. The germline CDR1 and CDR2 sequences are SEHNR and FQNEAQ (reference sequence). The CDR3 contains 12 residues. V gave up 1 base and J gave up 10 bases; unmatched junction bases: 2. The CDR3 nucleotides read TGTGCCAGCAGCTTAGGACAGGGGACAGCTTTCTTT. Residues: CASSLGQGTAFF.

This clone showed up just once. The chain has TRBV9 and TRBJ2-5, with 7 bases lining up with TRBD2. V lost 4 bases to trimming and J lost 4 bases; unmatched junction nucleotides: 7. Germline V gives CDR1 SGDLS, CDR2 YYNGEE. CDR3 length equals 14 residues. Here the CDR3 DNA reads TGTGCCAGCAGCCCCCGGGGGGTAGGAGAGACCCAGTACTTC. Its translation: CASSPRGVGETQYF.

J is TRBJ2-1 and V is TRBV6-1; 7 bases line up with TRBD2. Germline V gene sequence: CDR1 MNHNS, CDR2 SASEGT. The CDR3 extends over 14 amino acids. The trim removed 11 bases at V and 5 bases at J, leaving 12 bases unmatched. CDR3: CAATRAGNHNEQFF. The CDR3 nucleotides are TGTGCCGCCACTAGAGCGGGAAACCACAATGAGCAGTTCTTC.

The count of this clone is one. The chain employs TRBV18 and TRBJ2-6; tentative D call: TRBD1 (6 bases). The V and J ends lost 3 bases and 3 bases respectively, with 12 bases between them. This CDR3 region has 16 residues. The germline V gene has CDR1 KGHSH and CDR2 LQKENI. CDR3 sequence reads: CASSPTTGIGANVLTF. CDR3 DNA: TGTGCCAGCTCACCTACTACAGGGATTGGGGCCAACGTCCTGACTTTC.

The chain uses TRBV6-1 and TRBJ2-2, with TRBD2 matching 8 bases. The CDR3 extends over 18 amino acids. V trimming: 2 bases; J trimming: 6 bases; junction bases outside the gene matches: 14. Per germline, CDR1 MNHNS and CDR2 SASEGT. CDR3 DNA: TGTGCCAGCAGTGAAACGGGGGGGTGGCGGGAGAGGGCCGGGGAGCTGTTTTTT. Residues: CASSETGGWRERAGELFF.

The chain uses TRBV9 and TRBJ2-3; D perhaps matches TRBD2 (6 bases). This CDR3 is 16 amino acids long. V was cut by 0 bases and J by 0 bases, with 11 bases left in between. The germline V gene encodes CDR1 SGDLS and CDR2 YYNGEE. DNA of the CDR3: TGTGCCAGCAGCGTAGCTTTAGCGGTTAGCACAGATACGCAGTATTTT. This codes for CASSVALAVSTDTQYF.

Remarks on this clone: Compared with germline, one end of the junction differs, possibly owing to a read error. V is TRBV11-2 and J is TRBJ2-7; D is possibly TRBD2 (5 bases). The CDR3 spans 12 residues. Germline lookup yields CDR1 SGHAT and CDR2 FQNNGV. The CDR3 nucleotides are TGTGCCAGCAGCTTATATGTGGGAGAAATTAACTTC. This gives the protein CASSLYVGEINF.

The chain uses TRBV5-1 and TRBJ1-1, with D possibly matching TRBD1 (6 bases). The CDR3 runs to 12 residues. CDR1 is SGHRS and CDR2 is YFSETQ in the germline V gene. V lost 2 bases, J lost 8 bases, and 10 bases lay in between. CDR3 sequence (DNA): TGCGCCAGCAGCTTCGCCGGGACAGAAGCTTTCTTT. Its protein product is CASSFAGTEAFF.

The V and J genes are TRBV5-4 and TRBJ2-5; TRBD1 matches 8 bases. The V and J ends lost 4 bases and 3 bases, in that order; junction bases with no gene match: 2. Germline CDR1 is SGHNT and CDR2 is YYREEE (reference sequence). This CDR3 comprises 13 residues. In nucleotides, the CDR3 is TGTGCCAGCAGCGAGGACAGGGAAGAGACCCAGTACTTC. Translated: CASSEDREETQYF.

This chain joins TRBV30 and TRBJ1-4; D uncertain. The CDR3 contains 13 residues. With 2 bases removed from V and 4 bases from J, the gap between germline ends came to 8 bases. The germline V gene encodes CDR1 GTSNPN and CDR2 SVGIG (reference sequence). The CDR3 loop reads CAWSFGVNEKLFF. The CDR3 coding sequence is TGTGCCTGGAGTTTCGGGGTTAATGAAAAACTGTTTTTT.

The V call is TRBV21-1, the J call TRBJ2-7; no check of the table's D call, TRBD1, against the DNA was made. TRBV21-1 is an annotated pseudogene. The CDR3 has 16 residues. CDR3 sequence: CASNSRDETGRYEQYF. Here the CDR3 DNA reads TGTGCCAGCAACTCAAGAGACGAGACAGGGCGCTACGAGCAGTACTTC.

This chain joins TRBV2 and TRBJ1-3; D may be TRBD1 (6 bases). This CDR3 spans 14 amino acids. Germline assignment: CDR1 SNHLY and CDR2 FYNNEI. Trimming pared 6 bases from V and 7 bases from J, leaving 16 bases between. CDR3: CASSPGPQGNTIYF. The CDR3 nucleotides read TGTGCCAGCAGCCCGGGACCCCAGGGGAACACCATATATTTT.

The DNA of the CDR3 is TGTGCCAGCAGTTCGGACAGGGGGGTTGAAAAACTGTTTTTT. The encoded protein is CASSSDRGVEKLFF. The chain has TRBV27 and TRBJ1-4; TRBD1 matches 10 bases. From germline, CDR1 is MNHEY and CDR2 SMNVEV (reference sequence). This CDR3 spans 14 amino acids. Trimming cost V 4 bases and J 7 bases; bases outside gene matches: 3.

V usage is TRBV6-6 and J usage is TRBJ2-3; 11 nucleotides align to TRBD1. The J segment lost 3 bases and the V segment lost 6 bases, leaving 5 bases of the junction unmatched. CDR1 and CDR2 (germline): MNHNY, SVGAGI (reference sequence). The CDR3 sequence is 15 residues long. The CDR3 protein is CASSSGTGGTDTQYF. The CDR3 DNA reads TGTGCCAGCAGCTCCGGGACAGGGGGAACAGATACGCAGTATTTT.